Shown below are 5 T cell receptor beta chains from a single sample sequenced in a study of blood T cell repertoires in COVID-19. Sequenced by immunoSEQ multiplex PCR; TCRdb stores in-frame clones only, minus some. Of 120,000 or so clones in the sample, roughly 90% were seen once. The sequencing input was peripheral blood. The receptors were sampled from a woman at least 80 years old with acute or convalescent COVID-19.

The J gene is TRBJ2-5, the V gene TRBV21-1; TRBD1, as called in the table, went unchecked against the DNA. TRBV21-1 is termed a pseudogene. This CDR3 has 19 amino acids. As DNA, the CDR3 is TGTGCCAGCAGCAGAAAAGTGGTTAGGGAGACAGGGGTCCAAGAGACCCAGTACTTC. Encoded protein: CASSRKVVRETGVQETQYF.

The chain uses TRBV28 and TRBJ2-5; 9 bases are shared with TRBD1. Trimming cost V 1 base and J 7 bases; bases outside gene matches: 13. Germline CDR1 and CDR2: MDHEN and SYDVKM. The CDR3 extends over 17 amino acids. This chain's CDR3 is CASSLFQTGGGYGTQYF. In nucleotides, the CDR3 is TGTGCCAGCAGTTTATTTCAGACAGGGGGGGGCTATGGGACCCAGTACTTC. The full variable domain, rest sourced from reference TRBV28 and TRBJ2-5, is DVKVTQSSRYLVKRTGEKVFLECVQDMDHENMFWYRQDPGLGLRLIYFSYDVKMKEKGDIPEGYSVSREKKERFSLILESASTNQTSMYLCASSLFQTGGGYGTQYFGPGTRLLVL.

This chain links TRBV19 with TRBJ1-2; 8 nucleotides agree with TRBD1. There are 14 residues in the CDR3. Germline CDR1 LNHDA, CDR2 SQIVND (reference sequence). The V and J ends lost 6 bases and 4 bases, in that order; junction bases with no gene match: 7. The DNA of the CDR3 is TGTGCCAGTAGACAAGGACAGGGCGTCTATGGCTACACCTTC. The encoded protein is CASRQGQGVYGYTF.

V gene TRBV6-1 combines with J gene TRBJ2-2; 7 bases are a match to TRBD1. This CDR3 region has 17 residues. In germline, CDR1 is MNHNS, CDR2 SASEGT. Trimming at V came to 0 bases and at J to 5 bases, leaving 9 bases not matched to a gene. The CDR3 sequence: CASSEALRGGRTGELFF. DNA for the CDR3: TGTGCCAGCAGTGAAGCGCTTCGAGGGGGCCGGACCGGGGAGCTGTTTTTT.

V gene TRBV9 combines with J gene TRBJ2-7, with a possible D match to TRBD1 (6 bases). The CDR3 length is 15 residues. The V end was cut by 0 bases, the J end by 0 bases, with 10 bases between. Germline values: CDR1 SGDLS, CDR2 YYNGEE. Here the CDR3 reads CASSVAVTGSYEQYF. The CDR3 DNA reads TGTGCCAGCAGCGTAGCAGTGACAGGCTCCTACGAGCAGTACTTC.